These T cell receptor beta chains were read from a single sample in a study of identical twins. TCRdb itself ran the 5' RACE reads through MiXCR, one entry per CDR3 protein. This sample has about 210,000 distinct CDR3 sequences, with around a tenth found just once. Specimen: memory (CD45RO+) T cells sorted from blood. Every receptor here comes from a woman aged 18-29 years in good health. Each CDR3 is given with its conserved first and last residue. A D gene is named only where the DNA matches it firmly. For some rows the clone size is stated as once, few or many, or as a class when expanded; others skip it.

size | D | J | V | CDR3 | DNA
. | TRBD2 | TRBJ2-1 | TRBV20-1 | CSAWLGGRDEQFF | TGCAGTGCTTGGCTGGGTGGGAGGGATGAGCAGTTCTTC
. | TRBD1 | TRBJ2-7 | TRBV7-8 | CASSPTVPGTGVREQYF | TGTGCCAGCAGCCCAACTGTCCCGGGGACAGGGGTACGCGAGCAGTACTTC
few | TRBD2 | TRBJ2-5 | TRBV6-1 | CASRRTSGQETQYF | TGTGCCAGCAGAAGGACTAGCGGACAAGAGACCCAGTACTTC
many | . | TRBJ2-6 | TRBV12-3/TRBV12-4 | CASKDGGTGGANVLTF | TGTGCCAGCAAGGATGGGGGGACTGGAGGGGCCAACGTCCTGACTTTC
. | . | TRBJ2-5 | TRBV29-1 | CSVEDGGSGETQYF | TGCAGCGTTGAAGACGGAGGGTCGGGTGAGACCCAGTACTTC
. | TRBD1 | TRBJ1-5 | TRBV5-1 | CASSLEGGGQPQHF | TGCGCCAGCAGCTTGGAAGGGGGCGGTCAGCCCCAGCATTTT
few | . | TRBJ1-2 | TRBV14 | CASSRLGQLYGYTF | TGTGCCAGCAGCCGCCTCGGACAGCTCTATGGCTACACCTTC
. | . | TRBJ2-3 | TRBV3-1 | CASSQVNGKWYF | TGTGCCAGCAGCCAAGTTAACGGGAAATGGTATTTT
. | TRBD1 | TRBJ1-1 | TRBV18 | CATQTGTNTEAFF | TGTGCCACCCAGACAGGGACGAACACTGAAGCTTTCTTT
. | TRBD2 | TRBJ2-1 | TRBV2 | CASSALAGTYNEQFF | TGTGCCAGCAGTGCCCTAGCGGGCACATACAATGAGCAGTTCTTC
few | . | TRBJ2-1 | TRBV5-1 | CASMRDGLSYNEQFF | TGCGCCAGCATGCGGGACGGACTCTCCTACAATGAGCAGTTCTTC
many | TRBD1 | TRBJ1-1 | TRBV20-1 | CSAGGQGVTEAFF | TGCAGTGCGGGGGGACAGGGGGTTACTGAAGCTTTCTTT
few | TRBD2 | TRBJ2-3 | TRBV2 | CATAPGLVGTQYF | TGTGCCACCGCTCCGGGACTAGTCGGTACGCAGTATTTT
few | . | TRBJ2-3 | TRBV20-1 | CSATDLTDTQYF | TGCAGTGCTACGGATCTCACAGATACGCAGTATTTT
. | . | TRBJ1-2 | TRBV25-1 | CASSGEGGRWDGGYTF | TGTGCCAGCAGTGGGGAAGGGGGACGGTGGGATGGTGGCTACACCTTC
many | . | TRBJ1-1 | TRBV20-1 | CSVGKGDRFEAFF | TGCAGTGTGGGGAAGGGGGATAGGTTTGAAGCTTTCTTT
many | . | TRBJ2-7 | TRBV7-8 | CASRRNQGPSYEQYF | TGTGCCAGCCGTCGTAACCAGGGTCCTTCCTACGAGCAGTACTTC
few | TRBD1 | TRBJ2-7 | TRBV5-1 | CASSFGTGLYEQYF | TGCGCCAGCAGCTTCGGGACAGGGCTGTACGAGCAGTACTTC
few | . | TRBJ2-7 | TRBV5-1 | CASSLGEGYEQYF | TGCGCCAGCAGCTTGGGAGAGGGATACGAGCAGTACTTC
. | . | TRBJ2-7 | TRBV7-2 | CASSLGPTGSYYEQYF | TGTGCCAGCAGCTTAGGTCCTACAGGGTCATACTACGAGCAGTACTTC
. | . | TRBJ2-7 | TRBV12-3/TRBV12-4 | CASSLRTGYSYEQYF | TGTGCCAGCAGTTTGAGGACGGGATACTCCTACGAGCAGTACTTC
many | TRBD2 | TRBJ2-2 | TRBV20-1 | CSARGPSGRRENTGELFF | TGCAGTGCTAGAGGCCCCAGCGGGAGAAGGGAGAACACCGGGGAGCTGTTTTTT
few | TRBD1 | TRBJ2-4 | TRBV18 | CASSLPTGTAKNIQYF | TGTGCCAGCTCACTTCCGACAGGGACGGCCAAAAACATTCAGTACTTC
few | TRBD1 | TRBJ1-1 | TRBV29-1 | CSASTGYTEAFF | TGCAGCGCCTCGACAGGGTACACTGAAGCTTTCTTT
many | . | TRBJ2-7 | TRBV28 | CASSGGMVYEQYF | TGTGCCAGCAGTGGCGGGATGGTCTACGAGCAGTACTTC
few | . | TRBJ2-7 | TRBV25-1 | CASSPMEGPSSYEQYF | TGTGCCAGCAGTCCCATGGAGGGACCCAGCTCCTACGAGCAGTACTTC
few | TRBD1 | TRBJ2-7 | TRBV11-3 | CASSTQGFGSYEQYF | TGTGCCAGCAGCACACAGGGGTTTGGCTCCTACGAGCAGTACTTC
many | . | TRBJ2-3 | TRBV20-1 | CSAREYRGTDTQYF | TGCAGTGCTAGAGAATACAGGGGCACAGATACGCAGTATTTT
. | TRBD2 | TRBJ2-7 | TRBV3-1 | CASSHHSGGSYEQYF | TGTGCCAGCAGCCACCATAGCGGGGGGTCCTACGAGCAGTACTTC
. | . | TRBJ2-1 | TRBV7-9 | CASSLASVHEQFF | TGTGCCAGCAGCTTAGCTAGTGTTCATGAGCAGTTCTTC
few | . | TRBJ2-1 | TRBV6-1 | CASSDLSTNIDEQFF | TGTGCCAGCAGTGATTTAAGTACTAACATCGATGAGCAGTTCTTC
. | . | TRBJ1-4 | TRBV5-1 | CASSQTAAGEKLFF | TGCGCCAGCAGCCAGACCGCGGCGGGTGAAAAACTGTTTTTT
few | TRBD1 | TRBJ2-7 | TRBV9 | CASSVEQGGPYEQYF | TGTGCCAGCAGCGTAGAACAGGGGGGTCCCTACGAGCAGTACTTC
many | . | TRBJ2-3 | TRBV12-3/TRBV12-4 | CASSFGNTQYF | TGTGCCAGCAGTTTCGGAAATACGCAGTATTTT
few | TRBD2 | TRBJ2-1 | TRBV25-1 | CASKRGLADLGEQFF | TGTGCCAGCAAGAGGGGACTAGCGGACTTGGGGGAGCAGTTCTTC
few | TRBD1 | TRBJ2-7 | TRBV6-1 | CASSLKGTGGSYEQYF | TGTGCCAGCAGCCTTAAAGGGACAGGGGGCTCCTACGAGCAGTACTTC
. | . | TRBJ2-3 | TRBV5-5 | CAIGPASTYTQYF | TGTGCCATCGGCCCTGCGAGCACCTATACGCAGTATTTT
few | TRBD1 | TRBJ2-7 | TRBV7-9 | CASSPPYRQGIYEQYF | TGTGCCAGCAGCCCGCCCTATAGACAGGGGATCTACGAGCAGTACTTC
. | TRBD1 | TRBJ1-1 | TRBV5-1 | CASRLGQGGNTEAFF | TGCGCCAGCAGACTGGGACAGGGGGGGAACACTGAAGCTTTCTTT
many | . | TRBJ2-1 | TRBV5-5 | CASSFNAGRYEQFF | TGTGCCAGCAGCTTTAATGCAGGGAGGTATGAGCAGTTCTTC
many | . | TRBJ1-1 | TRBV12-3/TRBV12-4 | CASRPTGFGDTEAFF | TGTGCCAGCAGACCCACAGGGTTCGGGGACACTGAAGCTTTCTTT